This TCR beta chain was profiled in a study of blood T cell repertoires in COVID-19. As for the study in general: T cells, B-cell-depleted T cells, or PBMCs supplied cDNA or gDNA.

Germline values: CDR1 LNHNV, CDR2 YYDKDF (reference sequence). The CDR3 contains 15 residues. V lost 0 bases and J 0 bases, leaving 6 bases between the germline ends. Here immunoSEQ multiplex PCR was the method, and the copy in TCRdb shows in-frame clones only, minus some. The table has 250,000 to 350,000 clones, approximately 90% seen once. Participant ages covered about 18 to 89 years across around 25 US areas. This receptor was taken from a woman aged 55-75 years in a cohort exposed to, infected with or recovered from COVID-19 (not recorded which). Sequenced input: PBMCs or T cells enriched from blood (not recorded which). The rearrangement links TRBV15 to TRBJ1-5; perhaps TRBD1 as D (5 bases). In nucleotides, the CDR3 is TGTGCCACCAGCAGAGATAGGGGTAGCAATCAGCCCCAGCATTTT. Amino acid sequence: CATSRDRGSNQPQHF.